The 27 T cell receptor beta chains below come from one sample, sequenced in a study of Graves' ophthalmopathy and Graves' hyperthyroidism. Amplification targeted the TCR beta CDR3 regions, with RNA transcripts as the source material. Second-round multiplex PCR came after first-round RT-PCR with HTBI primers. TCRdb reprocessed the multiplex PCR reads via MiXCR and lists one record per CDR3 protein. The profile shows approximately 1.2 million distinct CDR3 sequences, about 40% of them singletons. Sequencing input: peripheral blood or thyroid tissue (not recorded which). The receptors derive from an adult man with Graves' hyperthyroidism.

This clonotype was counted many times. The chain carries TRBV4-1 and TRBJ2-5; 9 nucleotides align to TRBD1. Unmatched junction bases numbered 11, after V lost 1 base and J lost 5 bases. Germline values: CDR1 MGHRA, CDR2 YSYEKL. The CDR3 has 17 amino acids. Here the CDR3 DNA reads TGCGCCAGCAGCCAAGTTAGTTCGGGACAGGGTCGGGAGACCCAGTACTTC. Translation gives CASSQVSSGQGRETQYF.

This clonotype occurred a few times. This rearrangement joins TRBV5-6 to TRBJ2-6, with D perhaps matching TRBD1 (6 bases). CDR1 and CDR2 (germline): SGHDT, YYEEEE. CDR3 length equals 15 residues. The V gene lost 4 bases and the J gene lost 4 bases, with 12 bases spanning the gap. CDR3 bases: TGTGCCAGCAGCCCCATGGGGGCGGGGGCCAACGTCCTGACTTTC. Translation gives CASSPMGAGANVLTF.

As to this clonotype: A clone one base away is much larger, so this may be a read error. This chain joins TRBV7-9 and TRBJ1-1; the D gene is possibly TRBD1 (6 bases). Trimming removed 5 bases from V and 8 bases from J, with 9 bases in between. In germline, CDR1 is SEHNR, CDR2 FQNEAQ (reference sequence). The CDR3 is made up of 11 amino acids. In DNA form, the CDR3 reads TGTGCCAGCAGCGACGGACAGGAAGCTTTCTTT. Its protein product is CASSDGQEAFF. The complete variable domain, with remaining parts taken from reference TRBV7-9 and TRBJ1-1, reads DTGVSQNPRHKITKRGQNVTFRCDPISEHNRLYWYRQTLGQGPEFLTYFQNEAQLEKSRLLSDRFSAERPKGSFSTLEIQRTEQGDSAMYLCASSDGQEAFFGQGTRLTVV.

This clonotype was counted ten times or more. The V and J genes are TRBV5-1 and TRBJ1-1; perhaps TRBD1 as D (6 bases). V lost 2 bases and J 2 bases, leaving 16 bases between the germline ends. This CDR3 has 16 residues. Germline loops: CDR1 SGHRS, CDR2 YFSETQ. The CDR3 loop is CASSFGGGGGNTEAFF. The CDR3 region has the DNA TGCGCCAGCAGCTTTGGTGGGGGAGGGGGAAACACTGAAGCTTTCTTT.

This clonotype was counted many times. The CDR3 DNA is TGCAGCGTTCAGGCCTTCTATGGCTACACCTTC. This sequence encodes CSVQAFYGYTF. The chain employs TRBV29-1 and TRBJ1-2; unclear D gene. Germline-derived CDR1 and CDR2 are SQVTM and ANQGSEA. The V end was cut by 5 bases, the J end by 4 bases, with 8 bases between. The CDR3 is made up of 11 amino acids.

At least ten counts were recorded for this clonotype. The chain employs TRBV10-3 and TRBJ2-5, with TRBD1 identical over 11 bases. Per germline, CDR1 ENHRY and CDR2 SYGVKD. Trimming cost V 3 bases and J 5 bases; bases outside gene matches: 8. The CDR3 length is 16 residues. CDR3 coding DNA: TGTGCCATCAGTGATCGGGGACAGGGGGGGTCTGAGACCCAGTACTTC. This sequence encodes CAISDRGQGGSETQYF.

The rearrangement joins TRBV28 to TRBJ1-4; D is ambiguous. CDR1 is MDHEN and CDR2 is SYDVKM in the germline V gene. The CDR3 consists of 13 residues. The V end was cut by 6 bases, the J end by 8 bases, with 13 bases between. CDR3 bases: TGTGCCAGCAGCAAACAGCCGGAGGAAAAACTGTTTTTT. It translates to CASSKQPEEKLFF.

This clonotype was recorded at least ten times. The V and J genes are TRBV11-2 and TRBJ2-7, with TRBD1 identical over 10 bases. The germline gives CDR1 SGHAT, CDR2 FQNNGV. With V trimmed by 5 bases and J by 7 bases, 11 bases remained unmatched. This CDR3 spans 15 amino acids. CDR3 in amino acids: CASSLRRDRGGEQYF. DNA for the CDR3: TGTGCCAGCAGCCTCCGCCGGGACAGGGGAGGGGAGCAGTACTTC.

The table lists this clonotype with many counts. The rearrangement uses TRBV11-2 and TRBJ2-7, with unresolved D. The CDR3 consists of 13 residues. CDR1 SGHAT and CDR2 FQNNGV come from the germline V gene. Deletions cut 3 bases from V and 6 bases from J, with 12 bases between. This CDR3 reads CASSFKLSAEQYF. The DNA for the CDR3 is TGTGCCAGCAGCTTTAAGTTAAGTGCCGAGCAGTACTTC. Filled out from reference TRBV11-2 and TRBJ2-7, the complete variable domain reads EAGVAQSPRYKIIEKRQSVAFWCNPISGHATLYWYQQILGQGPKLLIQFQNNGVVDDSQLPKDRFSAERLKGVDSTLKIQPAKLEDSAVYLCASSFKLSAEQYFGPGTRLTVT.

The genes are TRBV6-5 and TRBJ1-2; 9 bases agree with TRBD1. V was pared by 2 bases and J by 8 bases, with 12 bases of the junction left unmatched. This CDR3 is built from 16 residues. CDR1 and CDR2 from the germline V gene are MNHEY and SVGAGI. In DNA form, the CDR3 reads TGTGCCAGCAGTTACAATTCGGGGGGACAGGGAGGCGGCTACACCTTC. Its protein is CASSYNSGGQGGGYTF.

This clonotype came up many times. This chain links TRBV13 with TRBJ1-6; D uncertain. Trimming stripped 3 bases from V and 9 bases from J, with 9 bases between. The CDR3 has 13 residues. Germline V gene data show CDR1 as PRHDT and CDR2 as FYEKMQ (reference sequence). Written as DNA, the CDR3 is TGTGCCAGCAGCTTGTTTAGTGCTTCACCCCTCCACTTT. This codes for CASSLFSASPLHF.

This clonotype was found a few times. The gene calls are TRBV7-9 and TRBJ1-5; 8 positions match TRBD1. Trimming took 3 bases from V and 3 from J; bases not matched to a gene: 7. CDR1 and CDR2 from the germline V gene are SEHNR and FQNEAQ (reference sequence). The CDR3 totals 16 residues. DNA of the CDR3: TGTGCCAGCAGCTTGGATGACAGGGGCGCCAATCAGCCCCAGCATTTT. Its translation: CASSLDDRGANQPQHF.

The gene calls are TRBV20-1 and TRBJ1-2; 9 bases line up with TRBD1. Germline V lookup: CDR1 DFQATT, CDR2 SNEGSKA (reference sequence). The CDR3 consists of 16 residues. V shed 3 bases and J 4 bases; nucleotides not matched to a gene: 12. CDR3 in amino acids: CSASTSGTGLSYGYTF. The CDR3 nucleotides are TGCAGTGCTAGCACTTCAGGGACAGGGTTGAGCTATGGCTACACCTTC.

This clonotype was observed many times. The chain recombines TRBV20-1 with TRBJ2-7; 9 bases match TRBD2. The CDR3 consists of 13 residues. V gave up 1 base and J gave up 4 bases; unmatched junction bases: 2. Germline CDR1 DFQATT, CDR2 SNEGSKA (reference sequence). The chain's CDR3 is CSARALAGYEQYF. CDR3 sequence (DNA): TGCAGTGCTAGAGCCCTAGCGGGATACGAGCAGTACTTC.

This clonotype was seen once. The chain recombines TRBV25-1 with TRBJ1-6; D not resolved. The germline gives CDR1 MGHDK, CDR2 SYGVNS. Trimming took 8 bases from V and 4 from J, leaving 12 bases between them. This CDR3 comprises 14 residues. CDR3 coding DNA: TGTGCCAGCGGATTGGACGGTTATAATTCACCCCTCCACTTT. Translated: CASGLDGYNSPLHF.

As for this clonotype: One base away lies a much larger clone, so this may be a sequencing read error. This chain joins TRBV20-1 and TRBJ1-4; no clear D. The CDR3 spans 10 residues. Germline loops: CDR1 DFQATT, CDR2 SNEGSKA (reference sequence). The CDR3 here is CSAAAERLFF. The CDR3 coding sequence is TGCAGTGCGGCGGCTGAAAGACTGTTTTTT.

With regard to this clonotype: A much larger clonotype is one base distant, so this may be a read error. The CDR3 bases are TGTGCCAGCAGCTTAGTGTCGACAGGGAAGGACTATGGCTACACCTTC. Protein product: CASSLVSTGKDYGYTF. The J gene is TRBJ1-2, the V gene TRBV11-2; 7 bases map to TRBD1. Germline trimming cut 1 base from V and 3 bases from J; bases unmatched to any gene: 8. CDR3 size: 16 residues. Germline V CDR1 and CDR2: SGHAT, FQNNGV.

The chain combines TRBV20-1 with TRBJ2-2, with TRBD1 matching over 9 bases. Per germline, CDR1 DFQATT and CDR2 SNEGSKA (reference sequence). The CDR3 has 15 residues. V lost 4 bases to trimming and J lost 3 bases; unmatched junction nucleotides: 6. This chain's CDR3 is CSAKGYRGHTGELFF. The CDR3 DNA reads as TGCAGTGCTAAGGGTTACAGGGGGCACACCGGGGAGCTGTTTTTT.

This CDR3 is CASSLEAGKAFF. CDR3 DNA: TGTGCCAGCAGTTTAGAGGCCGGGAAAGCTTTCTTT. V gene TRBV12-3 or TRBV12-4 combines with J gene TRBJ1-1; no reliable D call. V gave up 1 base and J gave up 9 bases, with 9 bases separating them. CDR3 length: 12 residues.

This clonotype was found a few times. The genes are TRBV11-2 and TRBJ2-5; 8 nucleotides align to TRBD1. V trimming: 6 bases; J trimming: 3 bases; junction bases outside the gene matches: 12. Germline V lookup: CDR1 SGHAT, CDR2 FQNNGV. This CDR3 contains 16 residues. The CDR3 coding sequence is TGTGCCAGCAGGAAACAGGGACAGGAATTTGAAGAGACCCAGTACTTC. The encoded protein is CASRKQGQEFEETQYF.

The V and J genes are TRBV10-3 and TRBJ1-4, with D unclear. This CDR3 has 14 amino acids. Per germline, CDR1 ENHRY and CDR2 SYGVKD. V was clipped by 3 bases and J by 8 bases, with 13 bases between them. This chain's CDR3 is CAISDPRYGEKLFF. CDR3 DNA sequence: TGTGCCATCAGTGACCCTAGATACGGGGAAAAACTGTTTTTT.

For this clonotype: One base away lies a much larger clone, so this may be a sequencing read error. This sequence joins TRBV2 and TRBJ2-7, with no clear D. The germline V gene encodes CDR1 SNHLY and CDR2 FYNNEI. This CDR3 contains 13 residues. The DNA of the CDR3 is TGTGTCACCTTTGCGGAAGCCTCCTACGAGCAGTACTTC. The encoded protein is CVTFAEASYEQYF.

The chain is built from TRBV29-1 and TRBJ2-7, with 7 bases lining up with TRBD1. Germline V gene lookup returns CDR1 SQVTM and CDR2 ANQGSEA. Unmatched junction bases numbered 9, after V lost 5 bases and J lost 11 bases. The CDR3 loop spans 11 amino acids. CDR3 nucleotide sequence: TGCAGCGTTAGGACAGGCCGACGGGAGTACTTC. Its protein product is CSVRTGRREYF.

The table lists this clonotype with many counts. This sequence joins TRBV7-9 and TRBJ1-5; maybe TRBD1 (5 bases). Looked up from germline, CDR1 is SEHNR and CDR2 is FQNEAQ (reference sequence). The V end was cut by 5 bases, the J end by 3 bases, with 11 bases between. This CDR3 is built from 14 residues. The CDR3 DNA reads TGTGCCAGCAGCACCGGGACGGACAATCAGCCCCAGCATTTT. It yields the protein CASSTGTDNQPQHF.

At least ten counts were recorded for this clonotype. J is TRBJ2-5 and V is TRBV12-3 or TRBV12-4; 15 bases fit TRBD2. The CDR3 length is 18 residues. The junction had 13 bases not matched to a gene; V was cut back by 6 bases and J by 5 bases. CDR3 DNA: TGTGCCAGCAGCCCTGGACTAGCGGGAGGGCCTAATATGGAGACCCAGTACTTC. This codes for CASSPGLAGGPNMETQYF.

The J gene is TRBJ1-2, the V gene TRBV12-3 or TRBV12-4; 9 bases line up with TRBD1. The CDR3 contains 15 residues. With V trimmed by 3 bases and J by 8 bases, 10 bases remained unmatched. In DNA, the CDR3 is TGTGCCAGCAGTTTGGGACAGGGCCCGCTCGGAGGCTACACCTTC. This sequence encodes CASSLGQGPLGGYTF.

This clonotype was counted between two and nine times. The chain couples TRBV12-3 or TRBV12-4 to TRBJ2-7, with 8 bases fitting TRBD2. V lost 4 bases to trimming and J lost 2 bases; unmatched junction nucleotides: 4. The CDR3 consists of 14 residues. CDR3: CASSSGGRTYEQYF. In DNA form, the CDR3 reads TGTGCCAGCAGTTCGGGGGGGCGGACCTACGAGCAGTACTTC.